This T cell receptor (beta chain) is from a study of shared clonotypes between healthy human individuals. In germline, CDR1 is LNHNV, CDR2 YYDKDF (reference sequence). The CDR3 spans 17 residues. V was pared by 1 base and J by 1 base, with 7 bases of the junction left unmatched. Running of the assay took place at deep level. The data were produced by immunoSEQ multiplex PCR, yet TCRdb's version contains in-frame clones alone and is incomplete. The sample holds over 2,000,000 clones, 93% seen once. CD45RO negativity and positive selection for CCR7 defined naive CD8 cells, a population that excluded terminally differentiated effector memory CD45RA+ cells. This clone came up once. No antigen is known for it. Study observations and caveats: Generation probabilities of non-shared clonotypes were lower (relative to those shared by all four donors). Sorted-subset sequencing was shown by rarefaction to be incomplete despite large depth.

This TCR derives from a man aged 18 to 35 in good health. Some clones in this sample may be carry-over from other donors' samples. Sequencing used naive CD8+ T cells from PBMCs. The chain carries TRBV15 and TRBJ2-4; 7 positions match TRBD2. This chain's CDR3 is CATSRAGGEYAKNIQYF. The CDR3 DNA reads as TGTGCCACCAGCAGAGCTGGGGGGGAATATGCCAAAAACATTCAGTACTTC.